One T cell receptor (beta chain) is described in this entry. Antigen: not known. Germline CDR1 is MDHEN and CDR2 is SYDVKM. This CDR3 comprises 12 residues. V shed 8 bases and J shed 7 bases, with 11 bases lying between them. This specimen comes from a study of early T cells in non-severe SARS-CoV-2 infection. Study summary: Bulk RNA from unsorted whole blood was sequenced; chains were unpaired.

The library protocol tagged individual cDNA molecules with unique molecular identifiers. TCRdb fed the 5' RACE reads into MiXCR, producing one record per CDR3 protein. This sample has roughly 75,000 distinct CDR3 sequences, with about an eighth found just once. Study-wide points: Anti-spike CD8 responses were favored in VDJdb matching, and private and CD4 specificities were missed.

This receptor was identified in an adult who was a healthcare worker with PCR-confirmed SARS-CoV-2 infection or an uninfected control (not recorded which). The genes are TRBV28 and TRBJ1-4, with D unclear. Sequencing used whole blood. CDR3 region: CASGRGVEKLFF. Written as DNA, the CDR3 is TGTGCCAGCGGTCGGGGTGTTGAAAAACTGTTTTTT.